The T cell receptor beta chain under discussion was sequenced for a study of patients and donors after allogeneic stem cell transplantation. TCRdb recomputed calls from the RT-PCR reads with MiXCR, one row per CDR3 protein. The profile shows approximately 430,000 distinct CDR3 sequences, more than 15% of them singletons. CDR3 length: 16 residues. V was shortened by 0 bases and J by 2 bases, with 13 bases between the two germline ends. Germline values: CDR1 LNHNV, CDR2 YYDKDF (reference sequence). Material for sequencing was blood, either unsorted or a sorted T cell fraction (not recorded which). J is TRBJ2-5 and V is TRBV15; no clear D. This clonotype originated in a human donor who was either an allogeneic HSCT recipient or a stem cell or donor lymphocyte infusion donor (not recorded which). It is not recorded whose cells these are; they may come from a transplant donor. CDR3 nucleotides: TGTGCCACCAGCAGAGATGGAAGAAACTTACAAGAGACCCAGTACTTC. Its translation: CATSRDGRNLQETQYF.